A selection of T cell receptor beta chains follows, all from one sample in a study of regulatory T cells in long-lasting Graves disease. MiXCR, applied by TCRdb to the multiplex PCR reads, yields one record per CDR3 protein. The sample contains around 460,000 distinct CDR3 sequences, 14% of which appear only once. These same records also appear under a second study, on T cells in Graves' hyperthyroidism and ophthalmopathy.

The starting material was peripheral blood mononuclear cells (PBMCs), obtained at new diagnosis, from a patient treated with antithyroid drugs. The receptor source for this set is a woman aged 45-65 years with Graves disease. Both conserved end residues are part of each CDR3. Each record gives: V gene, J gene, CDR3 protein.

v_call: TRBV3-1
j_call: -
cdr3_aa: CASSQATVGQFF

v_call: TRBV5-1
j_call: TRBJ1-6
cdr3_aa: CASSLTGASSPLHF

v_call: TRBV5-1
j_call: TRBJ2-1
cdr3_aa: CASSLGGEDWNEQFF

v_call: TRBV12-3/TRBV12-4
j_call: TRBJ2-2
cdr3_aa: CASSLMLGSNTGELFF

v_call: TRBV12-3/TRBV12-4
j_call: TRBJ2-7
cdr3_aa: CASSLTGGPDEQYF

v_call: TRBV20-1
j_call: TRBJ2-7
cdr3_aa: CSARSQGDEQYF

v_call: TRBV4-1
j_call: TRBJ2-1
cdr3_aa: CASSRPGQIHNEQFF

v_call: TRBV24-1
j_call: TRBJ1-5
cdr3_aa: CATSLGSQPQHF

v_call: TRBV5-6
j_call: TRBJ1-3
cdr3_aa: CASSLGPSSGNTIYF

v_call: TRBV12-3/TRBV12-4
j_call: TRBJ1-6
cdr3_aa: CASSFIRDGNSPLHF

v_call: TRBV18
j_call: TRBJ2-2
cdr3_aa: CASSPAAVANTGELFF

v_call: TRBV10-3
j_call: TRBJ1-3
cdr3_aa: CAITPTGSGNTIYF

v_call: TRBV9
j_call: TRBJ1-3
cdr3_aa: CASSVDQGQRNTIYF

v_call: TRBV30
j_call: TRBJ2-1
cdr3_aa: CAWGTYNEQFF

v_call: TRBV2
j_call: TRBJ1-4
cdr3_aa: CAIGEGAVNEKLFF

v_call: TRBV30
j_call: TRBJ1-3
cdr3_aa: CAWTAYGNTIYF

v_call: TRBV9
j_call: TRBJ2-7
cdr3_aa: CASSVQSGMDERYF

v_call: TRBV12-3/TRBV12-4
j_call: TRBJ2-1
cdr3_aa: CASNSYNEQFF

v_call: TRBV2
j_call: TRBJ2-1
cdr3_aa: CASSESRTPPEQFF

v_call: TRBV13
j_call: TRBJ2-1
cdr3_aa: CASSPRPGLAGEQFF

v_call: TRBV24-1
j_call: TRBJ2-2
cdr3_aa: CATSDLRQGGSGELFF

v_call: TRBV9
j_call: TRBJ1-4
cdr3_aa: CASSVEEGDGEKLFF

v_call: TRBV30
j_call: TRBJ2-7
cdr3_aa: CAWTYTGRHEQYF

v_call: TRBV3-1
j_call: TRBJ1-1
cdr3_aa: CASSQDSVTEAFF

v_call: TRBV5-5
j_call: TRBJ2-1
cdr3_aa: CASSTQRVGGNNEQFF

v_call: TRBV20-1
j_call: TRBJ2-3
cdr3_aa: CSGTGGKDTQYF

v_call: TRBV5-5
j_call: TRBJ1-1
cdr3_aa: CASSARQGMNTEAFF

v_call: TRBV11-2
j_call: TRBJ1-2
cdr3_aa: CASSSPFGGGYTF

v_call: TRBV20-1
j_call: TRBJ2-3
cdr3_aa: CSARDRAGVNTQYF

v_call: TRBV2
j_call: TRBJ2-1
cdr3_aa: CASSIFLAGVGDEQFF

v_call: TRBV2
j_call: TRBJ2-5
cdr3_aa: CASSDPGTGVLGGSQETQYF

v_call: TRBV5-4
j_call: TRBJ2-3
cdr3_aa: CASSFSGPVIDTQYF

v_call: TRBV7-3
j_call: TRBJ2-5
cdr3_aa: CASSPNGGPETQYF

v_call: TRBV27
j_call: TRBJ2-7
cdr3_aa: CASSLDRGGYEQYF

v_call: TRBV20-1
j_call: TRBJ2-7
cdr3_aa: CSARDTFREGWVSYEQYF

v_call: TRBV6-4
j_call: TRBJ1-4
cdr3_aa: CASSYGGPTYEKLFF

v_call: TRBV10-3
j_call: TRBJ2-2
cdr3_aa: CAISEALDTGELFF

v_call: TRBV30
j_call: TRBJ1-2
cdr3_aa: CAWNTGPYGYTF

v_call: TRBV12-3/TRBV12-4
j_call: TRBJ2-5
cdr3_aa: CASNRGSSYERYF

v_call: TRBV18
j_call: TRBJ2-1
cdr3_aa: CASSPTGPGVGNEQFF

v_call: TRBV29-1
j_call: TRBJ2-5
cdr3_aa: CSVRGNRGGLAGVETQYF

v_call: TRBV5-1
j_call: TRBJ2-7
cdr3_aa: CASSLGTGVFYEQYF

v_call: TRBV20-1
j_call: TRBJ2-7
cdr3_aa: CSASDSLAGLYEQYF

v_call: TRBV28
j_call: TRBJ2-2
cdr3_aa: CASSPEATGELFF

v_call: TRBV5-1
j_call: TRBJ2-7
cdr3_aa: CASSPPSGRVEQYF

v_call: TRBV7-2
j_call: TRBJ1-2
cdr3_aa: CASSPDPPGQANYGYTF

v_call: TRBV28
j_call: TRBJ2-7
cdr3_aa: CASSPDKPSYEQYF

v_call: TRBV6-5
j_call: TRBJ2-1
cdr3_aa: CASSYSWALDEQFF

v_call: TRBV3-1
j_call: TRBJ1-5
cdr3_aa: CASSQDQGFNQPQHF

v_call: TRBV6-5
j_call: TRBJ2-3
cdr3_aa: CASSYIGVGTDTQYF

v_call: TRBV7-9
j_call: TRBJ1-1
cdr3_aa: CASSWVQGNTEAFF

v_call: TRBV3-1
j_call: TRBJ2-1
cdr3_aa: CASSHNLAGGDEQFF

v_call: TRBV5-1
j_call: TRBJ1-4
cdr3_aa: CASSLGTRGQLFF

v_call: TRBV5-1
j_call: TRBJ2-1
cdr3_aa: CASSYGQGTYNEQFF

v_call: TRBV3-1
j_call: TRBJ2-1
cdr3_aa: CASSQESLWRERSYNEQFF